This record covers a single TCR beta chain. What it binds is not known. These data are taken from a study of post-analysis software for immune sequencing data. At the level of the study: Relapsing-remitting, secondary progressive and progressive-relapsing multiple sclerosis courses were included.

CDR3 length: 14 amino acids. In germline, CDR1 is SGHTA, CDR2 FQGTGA. Deletions cut 2 bases from V and 8 bases from J, with 13 bases between. The library was made from cDNA and included unique molecular identifiers. When about 0.95 to 10 million T cells were used, they gave hundreds of thousands of cDNA molecules. TCRdb fed the PCR reads into MiXCR, producing one record per CDR3 protein. The sample shows about 810,000 distinct CDR3 sequences, roughly 50% of them seen only once. Findings and limits, study-wide: Higher frequency in patients than in controls was seen for a handful of TRBV segments, with TRBV5-6, TRBV5-1 and TRBV20-1 among them. A significant reduction in normalized Chao1 diversity was observed in multiple sclerosis patients versus controls. Strong co-clustering by F measure was evident for samples that had been prepared in the same batch.

Sequences were obtained from blood. The receptor comes from a girl under 18 with multiple sclerosis. J is TRBJ2-1 and V is TRBV7-3, with D possibly matching TRBD1 (5 bases). The CDR3 region has the DNA TGTGCCAGCAGCTTATTTCTAGGGGCCGATGAGCAGTTCTTC. This gives the protein CASSLFLGADEQFF.